The rows below give T cell receptor beta chains drawn from one sample of a study of blood T cell repertoires in COVID-19. Method: immunoSEQ multiplex PCR; TCRdb's copy keeps in-frame clones and lacks some. The top ten hold approximately 2% of the sample, which has about 150,000 clones, around 82% seen once. Sequenced: peripheral blood. Receptors originate from a woman of 80 years or more with acute or convalescent COVID-19. Each CDR3 is given with its conserved first and last residue. A D gene is named only where the DNA matches it firmly. Rows give clone size only sometimes, using once, few, many, or a class for an expanded clone.

-	TRBJ2-1	TRBV5-1	TRBD2	TGCGCCAGCAGCTTGGACGGGGGGGCCCTCAATGAGCAGTTCTTC	CASSLDGGALNEQFF
-	TRBJ1-2	TRBV20-1	-	TGCAGTGCTAGCCCAAATTATGGCTACACCTTC	CSASPNYGYTF
-	TRBJ2-7	TRBV15	TRBD1	TGTGCCACCAGCAGAGAGGGACAGGGGGCCTACGAGCAGTACTTC	CATSREGQGAYEQYF
-	TRBJ1-2	TRBV4-3	TRBD1	TGCGCCAGCAGCCAACAGGGGGGACGCTATGGCTACACCTTC	CASSQQGGRYGYTF
-	TRBJ2-3	TRBV2	TRBD2	TGTGCCAGCAGGTCGGGGGGGCGCGGCACAGATACGCAGTATTTT	CASRSGGRGTDTQYF
-	TRBJ1-1	TRBV28	TRBD1	TGTGCCAGCACGGGAGGATTATCGGACAGGGACACTGAAGCTTTCTTT	CASTGGLSDRDTEAFF
-	TRBJ1-3	TRBV10-3	TRBD1	TGTGCCATCAGTGATGGGGCAGGGGGATCTGGAAACACCATATATTTT	CAISDGAGGSGNTIYF
once	TRBJ2-1	TRBV5-6	-	TGTGCCAGCAGCTTGTCTAGCGTCCGACTCTCCTACAATGAGCAGTTCTTC	CASSLSSVRLSYNEQFF
-	TRBJ1-3	TRBV4-1	-	TGCGCCAGCAGCCGTAGCGCGCCTAGCCTCCCAACTGGAAACACCATATATTTT	CASSRSAPSLPTGNTIYF
-	TRBJ1-5	TRBV19	-	TGTGCCAGTAGTCTCGAGGGGGGCAATCAGCCCCAGCATTTT	CASSLEGGNQPQHF
-	TRBJ1-4	TRBV5-1	-	TGCGCCAGCAGTTGGTCCGGGGGACCGGGAAATGAAAAACTGTTTTTT	CASSWSGGPGNEKLFF
-	TRBJ1-5	TRBV7-3	-	TGTGCCAGCAGCTTACAGTTCTTTCTCGGACAGACCCCGTCATATCAGCCCCAGCATTTT	CASSLQFFLGQTPSYQPQHF
-	TRBJ2-1	TRBV6-2/TRBV6-3	TRBD2	TGTGCCAGCAGTCAACTAGCGGGAGCCTACAATGAGCAGTTCTTC	CASSQLAGAYNEQFF
-	TRBJ2-3	TRBV5-4	TRBD2	TGTGCCAGCATGCTAGCGGGAGTGTCAGATACGCAGTATTTT	CASMLAGVSDTQYF
-	TRBJ2-2	TRBV2	TRBD1	TGTGCCAGCAGTGTTGGGACAGGGGCCGGGGAGCTGTTTTTT	CASSVGTGAGELFF
-	TRBJ2-5	TRBV29-1	TRBD2	TGCAGCGTCGGACTAGCGGGGTCGGAGACCCAGTACTTC	CSVGLAGSETQYF
-	TRBJ2-2	TRBV3-1/TRBV3-2	TRBD1	TGTGCCAGCAGCCAAGATTTAATCGCCGGGACAGCAAACACCGGGGAGCTGTTTTTT	CASSQDLIAGTANTGELFF
-	TRBJ2-7	TRBV7-9	-	TGTGCCAGCAGCTTAAGTGGGGGACAAGCGTTCGAGCAGTACTTC	CASSLSGGQAFEQYF
once	TRBJ1-1	TRBV19	TRBD1	TGTGCCAGTACCCTAACAGGGGGAAACACTGAAGCTTTCTTT	CASTLTGGNTEAFF
-	TRBJ1-2	TRBV5-1	TRBD1	TGCGCCAGCACAAGGACAGGGGTGAATGGCTACACCTTC	CASTRTGVNGYTF
few	TRBJ1-1	TRBV2	TRBD1	TGTGCCAGCAGTCAGGACAGGGGACTGAACACTGAAGCTTTCTTT	CASSQDRGLNTEAFF
-	TRBJ1-3	TRBV5-1	-	TGCGCCAGCAGCTTGGTTGGAGGATCGAGCTCTGGAAACACCATATATTTT	CASSLVGGSSSGNTIYF
-	TRBJ2-6	TRBV4-3	-	TGCGCCAGCAGCCAAGATCAGGTCTCTGGGGCCAACGTCCTGACTTTC	CASSQDQVSGANVLTF
-	TRBJ1-2	TRBV5-1	TRBD1	TGCGCCAGCAGGTCTGGACAGGGGGCGCAAGGGTATGGCTACACCTTC	CASRSGQGAQGYGYTF
-	TRBJ1-2	TRBV18	-	TGTGCCAGCTCACCAAGGACAGCCCGGACCGCTAACTATGGCTACACCTTC	CASSPRTARTANYGYTF
-	TRBJ2-7	TRBV4-3	-	TGCGCCAGCAGCCAAGAGGTTAACAGGGCGACCTACGAGCAGTACTTC	CASSQEVNRATYEQYF
-	TRBJ2-3	TRBV9	TRBD2	TGTGCCAGCAGCGTAGCGGGAGGGGCGTCGAATACGCAGTATTTT	CASSVAGGASNTQYF
-	TRBJ2-1	TRBV7-2	TRBD2	TGTGCCAGCAGCTTAGGATCGCTAGCGGGTTACAATGAGCAGTTCTTC	CASSLGSLAGYNEQFF
-	TRBJ1-3	TRBV18	-	TGTGCCAGCTCACCACTACAGGGTCAAAGCTCTGGAAACACCATATATTTT	CASSPLQGQSSGNTIYF
-	TRBJ2-5	TRBV5-4	TRBD2	TGTGCCAGCAGCTCGGGACTAGCGGGGGTCCTCCAAGAGACCCAGTACTTC	CASSSGLAGVLQETQYF
-	TRBJ1-4	TRBV5-1	-	TGCGCCAGCAGCTTGGTGCCAGGCACTAATGAAAAACTGTTTTTT	CASSLVPGTNEKLFF
once	TRBJ1-1	TRBV6-5	-	TGTGCCAGCGATGTCACAGGATCGGTGGACACTGAAGCTTTCTTT	CASDVTGSVDTEAFF
-	TRBJ1-1	TRBV3-1/TRBV3-2	TRBD1	TGTGCCAGCAGCCAAATCGACAGGGGGAACACTGAAGCTTTCTTT	CASSQIDRGNTEAFF
-	TRBJ2-5	TRBV21-1	-	TGTGCCAGCAGCAAACCTGGGGGGGAAGGAGTCCAAGAGACCCAGTACTTC	CASSKPGGEGVQETQYF
-	TRBJ2-5	TRBV7-2	-	TGTGCCAGCAGCCTTGTCGTGGGACTCCAAGAGACCCAGTACTTC	CASSLVVGLQETQYF
-	TRBJ1-2	TRBV15	-	TGTGCCACCAGCAGAGCGAGCGATTATGGCTACACCTTC	CATSRASDYGYTF
-	TRBJ2-7	TRBV2	TRBD1	TGTGCCAGCAAACGGGACAGCCCCCAGTACGAGCAGTACTTC	CASKRDSPQYEQYF
-	TRBJ2-3	TRBV3-1/TRBV3-2	TRBD2	TGTGCCAGCAGCCAAGCTCGCCAGGGCGGGGGGGATACGCAGTATTTT	CASSQARQGGGDTQYF
-	TRBJ1-4	TRBV28	-	TGTGCCAGCAGTCCCCAATCAGGGGCTAATGAAAAACTGTTTTTT	CASSPQSGANEKLFF
-	TRBJ2-3	TRBV10-3	-	TGTGCCATCAGTGATTCTGCGTCTAGCACAGATACGCAGTATTTT	CAISDSASSTDTQYF
-	TRBJ2-5	TRBV3-1/TRBV3-2	TRBD2	TGTGCCAGCAGCCAGACCGGGACTAGCGGGGCCTCGTACCAAGAGACCCAGTACTTC	CASSQTGTSGASYQETQYF
-	TRBJ1-6	TRBV5-1	-	TGCGCCAGCAGCTTGGCTCCGCTATATAATTCACCCCTCCACTTT	CASSLAPLYNSPLHF
-	TRBJ1-1	TRBV27	TRBD1	TGTGCCAGCAGTTTTGGGACAGGGACCTTGGGCACTGAAGCTTTCTTT	CASSFGTGTLGTEAFF
-	TRBJ1-3	TRBV10-2	TRBD1	TGCGCCAGCACCTGGGGGACAGACGACGGAAACACCATATATTTT	CASTWGTDDGNTIYF
-	TRBJ1-1	TRBV4-3	-	TGCGCCAGCAGCCAAGAATCTTCCACTGAAGCTTTCTTT	CASSQESSTEAFF
once	TRBJ1-2	TRBV30	-	TGTGCCTGGAGTGTCGGGACTTTCGGCTACACCTTC	CAWSVGTFGYTF